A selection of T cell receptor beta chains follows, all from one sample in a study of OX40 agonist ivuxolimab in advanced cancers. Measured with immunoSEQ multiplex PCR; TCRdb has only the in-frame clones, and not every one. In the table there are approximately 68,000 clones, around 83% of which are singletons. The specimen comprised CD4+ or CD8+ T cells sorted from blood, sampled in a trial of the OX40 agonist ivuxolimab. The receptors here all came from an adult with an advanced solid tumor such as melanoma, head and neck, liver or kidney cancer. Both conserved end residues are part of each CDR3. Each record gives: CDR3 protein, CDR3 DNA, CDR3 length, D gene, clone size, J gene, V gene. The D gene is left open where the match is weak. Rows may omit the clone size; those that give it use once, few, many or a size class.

CASSYSSGGTEAFF | TGTGCCAGCAGTTACTCGTCGGGGGGGACTGAAGCTTTCTTT | 14 | - | - | TRBJ1-1 | TRBV6-5
CASSFSGVREKLFF | TGTGCCAGCAGCTTTAGCGGAGTTAGGGAAAAACTGTTTTTT | 14 | - | - | TRBJ1-4 | TRBV7-9
CASSLAGGTGVYGYTF | TGTGCCAGCAGCTTAGCCGGGGGGACAGGGGTATATGGCTACACCTTC | 16 | TRBD1 | - | TRBJ1-2 | TRBV7-2
CASSQKHTESYGYTF | TGCGCCAGCAGCCAAAAGCACACCGAGTCCTATGGCTACACCTTC | 15 | - | - | TRBJ1-2 | TRBV4-1
CASSYHQDGYTF | TGTGCCAGCAGTTACCACCAGGATGGCTACACCTTC | 12 | - | - | TRBJ1-2 | TRBV6-6
CASSQGMGQGMVGAFF | TGCGCCAGCTCCCAGGGCATGGGGCAGGGAATGGTGGGGGCTTTCTTT | 16 | - | - | TRBJ1-1 | TRBV5-1
CASSLTTATYEQYF | TGTGCCAGCAGTTTGACGACAGCGACCTACGAGCAGTACTTC | 14 | - | - | TRBJ2-7 | TRBV28
CASSPPGSGTDTQYF | TGTGCCAGCAGCCCTCCGGGGAGTGGGACAGATACGCAGTATTTT | 15 | - | - | TRBJ2-3 | TRBV7-9
CASSLERQGASTDTQYF | TGTGCCAGCAGCTTGGAGAGGCAGGGGGCTAGCACAGATACGCAGTATTTT | 17 | TRBD1 | - | TRBJ2-3 | TRBV5-4
CAWSAGLGNTIYF | TGTGCCTGGAGTGCAGGGCTTGGAAACACCATATATTTT | 13 | - | - | TRBJ1-3 | TRBV30
CASSFKLGGAHTGELFF | TGCGCCAGCAGCTTCAAATTAGGCGGGGCCCACACCGGGGAGCTGTTTTTT | 17 | - | - | TRBJ2-2 | TRBV5-1
CASSIAEGSTIYEQYF | TGTGCCAGCAGCATAGCGGAGGGGTCTACCATCTACGAGCAGTACTTC | 16 | - | - | TRBJ2-7 | TRBV7-8
CASSYSGTGDEKLFF | TGTGCCAGCAGTTACTCCGGGACAGGGGACGAAAAACTGTTTTTT | 15 | TRBD1 | - | TRBJ1-4 | TRBV6-5
CASSLYGSLNEQFF | TGTGCCAGCAGCTTATACGGGAGTTTGAATGAGCAGTTCTTC | 14 | - | few | TRBJ2-1 | TRBV7-2
CASSITGYVSENIQYF | TGTGCCAGTAGTATCACAGGGTATGTTTCCGAGAACATTCAGTACTTC | 16 | - | - | TRBJ2-4 | TRBV19
CASSVNAGSYNSPLHF | TGTGCCAGCAGCGTAAATGCGGGGTCCTATAATTCACCCCTCCACTTT | 16 | - | - | TRBJ1-6 | TRBV9
CASSLRLGSTGELFF | TGTGCCAGCAGCTTACGTCTAGGCAGTACCGGGGAGCTGTTTTTT | 15 | - | - | TRBJ2-2 | TRBV7-2
CASTRQAFTDTQYF | TGCGCCAGCACGAGACAGGCCTTCACAGATACGCAGTATTTT | 14 | - | - | TRBJ2-3 | TRBV5-1
CASSTGLRPQHF | TGTGCCAGCAGCACCGGGCTGCGGCCCCAGCATTTT | 12 | - | - | TRBJ1-5 | TRBV28
CASSLRTGPYNEQFF | TGTGCCAGCAGTTTAAGGACAGGCCCCTACAATGAGCAGTTCTTC | 15 | TRBD1 | - | TRBJ2-1 | TRBV27
CASSPSASGSVEQYF | TGTGCCAGCAGCCCCTCCGCCAGCGGGAGCGTCGAGCAGTACTTC | 15 | TRBD2 | few | TRBJ2-7 | TRBV7-2
CASSLLSGSNTGELFF | TGTGCCAGCAGCTTACTGTCAGGGTCGAACACCGGGGAGCTGTTTTTT | 16 | - | - | TRBJ2-2 | TRBV11-3
CASSSTGTGDQYF | TGCGCCAGCAGCTCGACCGGGACAGGTGACCAGTACTTC | 13 | TRBD1 | - | TRBJ2-5 | TRBV5-1
CASSLQGGTRTGELFF | TGTGCCAGCAGCTTACAAGGAGGGACGAGGACCGGGGAGCTGTTTTTT | 16 | - | - | TRBJ2-2 | TRBV11-2
CASNQGQGTAGNTIYF | TGTGCCAGTAACCAAGGACAGGGGACCGCTGGAAACACCATATATTTT | 16 | TRBD1 | - | TRBJ1-3 | TRBV19
CASSLTSGATYEQYF | TGTGCCAGCAGCTTAACTAGCGGGGCCACCTACGAGCAGTACTTC | 15 | TRBD2 | - | TRBJ2-7 | TRBV7-2
CASSPVGGPNEKLFF | TGTGCCAGCAGCCCGGTGGGGGGGCCTAATGAAAAACTGTTTTTT | 15 | - | - | TRBJ1-4 | TRBV7-8
CASTDGGRRDTDTQYF | TGTGCCAGCACCGACGGTGGGAGACGGGACACAGATACGCAGTATTTT | 16 | - | - | TRBJ2-3 | TRBV6-6
CASTEIVPDTQYF | TGCGCCAGCACCGAAATCGTGCCAGATACGCAGTATTTT | 13 | - | - | TRBJ2-3 | TRBV5-1
CASSGPYGNTIYF | TGCGCCAGCAGCGGCCCCTACGGAAACACCATATATTTT | 13 | - | - | TRBJ1-3 | TRBV10-1
CASSVGVSSYNEQFF | TGTGCCAGCAGCGTGGGGGTCAGCTCCTACAATGAGCAGTTCTTC | 15 | - | few | TRBJ2-1 | TRBV9
CASSSVWGAATEAFF | TGTGCCAGCAGTTCGGTATGGGGGGCGGCCACTGAAGCTTTCTTT | 15 | - | few | TRBJ1-1 | TRBV6-1
CASSERAGNTEAFF | TGTGCCAGCAGTGAAAGGGCCGGCAACACTGAAGCTTTCTTT | 14 | - | - | TRBJ1-1 | TRBV6-1
CASSPDGQGSLYEQYF | TGCGCCAGCAGCCCTGACGGACAGGGGAGTTTGTACGAGCAGTACTTC | 16 | TRBD1 | - | TRBJ2-7 | TRBV5-1
CASSLAEGTQYF | TGTGCCAGCAGCTTAGCCGAGGGCACGCAGTATTTT | 12 | - | - | TRBJ2-3 | TRBV7-9
CAWSAGIFSYEQYF | TGTGCCTGGAGCGCGGGAATTTTCTCCTACGAGCAGTACTTC | 14 | - | - | TRBJ2-7 | TRBV30
CASSYGQGALGEKLFF | TGTGCCAGCAGTTACGGACAGGGGGCTTTGGGTGAAAAACTGTTTTTT | 16 | TRBD1 | - | TRBJ1-4 | TRBV6-5
CASSVRGSTYEQYF | TGTGCCTCTTCTGTGCGGGGCTCAACCTACGAGCAGTACTTC | 14 | - | - | TRBJ2-7 | TRBV30
CASSALRGAEAFF | TGTGCCAGTAGTGCCCTGCGGGGGGCGGAAGCTTTCTTT | 13 | - | few | TRBJ1-1 | TRBV19
CSVEGFSRGETQYF | TGCAGCGTTGAGGGATTCTCGAGGGGAGAGACCCAGTACTTC | 14 | - | - | TRBJ2-5 | TRBV29-1
CASSYRGGYTF | TGTGCCAGCAGTTACAGGGGTGGCTACACCTTC | 11 | TRBD1 | few | TRBJ1-2 | TRBV28
CASRLDEGHSGNTIYF | TGTGCCAGCAGACTAGACGAGGGACACTCGGGAAACACCATATATTTT | 16 | - | - | TRBJ1-3 | TRBV7-9
CASSQASGGETQYF | TGTGCCAGCTCACAGGCCTCGGGGGGAGAGACCCAGTACTTC | 14 | TRBD2 | - | TRBJ2-5 | TRBV6-5
CASIGGGALNTEAFF | TGTGCCAGCATTGGGGGAGGGGCTCTGAACACTGAAGCTTTCTTT | 15 | - | - | TRBJ1-1 | TRBV28
CASSIVAGPYNEQFF | TGTGCCAGTAGTATAGTAGCCGGGCCCTACAATGAGCAGTTCTTC | 15 | - | - | TRBJ2-1 | TRBV19
CASSPPGAGVTDTQYF | TGTGCCAGCAGCCCCCCGGGGGCGGGAGTGACAGATACGCAGTATTTT | 16 | - | - | TRBJ2-3 | TRBV7-9
CASSQVAGTPPYEQYF | TGCGCCAGCAGCCAAGTTGCGGGAACCCCCCCCTACGAGCAGTACTTC | 16 | - | - | TRBJ2-7 | TRBV4-1
CASSLGGASGNYEQYF | TGTGCCAGCAGCTTAGGGGGGGCTAGCGGGAACTACGAGCAGTACTTC | 16 | TRBD2 | - | TRBJ2-7 | TRBV7-8
CASRTGFEGYTF | TGTGCCAGCCGTACAGGGTTCGAGGGCTACACCTTC | 12 | - | - | TRBJ1-2 | TRBV2
CASSRGGSNEQFF | TGTGCCAGCAGCCGGGGGGGTTCCAATGAGCAGTTCTTC | 13 | TRBD2 | - | TRBJ2-1 | TRBV11-2
CATSRDGAGEVSSETQYF | TGTGCCACCAGCAGAGATGGGGCGGGAGAGGTGTCATCAGAGACCCAGTACTTC | 18 | TRBD2 | - | TRBJ2-5 | TRBV15
CAWSVTGLRNTIYF | TGTGCCTGGAGTGTCACGGGTCTTCGAAACACCATATATTTT | 14 | - | - | TRBJ1-3 | TRBV30
CASSITAYEQFF | TGTGCCAGCAGTATAACAGCATATGAGCAGTTCTTC | 12 | - | - | TRBJ2-1 | TRBV28
CASSLWGSSYNEQFF | TGTGCCAGCAGCTTGTGGGGGTCTTCCTACAATGAGCAGTTCTTC | 15 | - | few | TRBJ2-1 | TRBV28